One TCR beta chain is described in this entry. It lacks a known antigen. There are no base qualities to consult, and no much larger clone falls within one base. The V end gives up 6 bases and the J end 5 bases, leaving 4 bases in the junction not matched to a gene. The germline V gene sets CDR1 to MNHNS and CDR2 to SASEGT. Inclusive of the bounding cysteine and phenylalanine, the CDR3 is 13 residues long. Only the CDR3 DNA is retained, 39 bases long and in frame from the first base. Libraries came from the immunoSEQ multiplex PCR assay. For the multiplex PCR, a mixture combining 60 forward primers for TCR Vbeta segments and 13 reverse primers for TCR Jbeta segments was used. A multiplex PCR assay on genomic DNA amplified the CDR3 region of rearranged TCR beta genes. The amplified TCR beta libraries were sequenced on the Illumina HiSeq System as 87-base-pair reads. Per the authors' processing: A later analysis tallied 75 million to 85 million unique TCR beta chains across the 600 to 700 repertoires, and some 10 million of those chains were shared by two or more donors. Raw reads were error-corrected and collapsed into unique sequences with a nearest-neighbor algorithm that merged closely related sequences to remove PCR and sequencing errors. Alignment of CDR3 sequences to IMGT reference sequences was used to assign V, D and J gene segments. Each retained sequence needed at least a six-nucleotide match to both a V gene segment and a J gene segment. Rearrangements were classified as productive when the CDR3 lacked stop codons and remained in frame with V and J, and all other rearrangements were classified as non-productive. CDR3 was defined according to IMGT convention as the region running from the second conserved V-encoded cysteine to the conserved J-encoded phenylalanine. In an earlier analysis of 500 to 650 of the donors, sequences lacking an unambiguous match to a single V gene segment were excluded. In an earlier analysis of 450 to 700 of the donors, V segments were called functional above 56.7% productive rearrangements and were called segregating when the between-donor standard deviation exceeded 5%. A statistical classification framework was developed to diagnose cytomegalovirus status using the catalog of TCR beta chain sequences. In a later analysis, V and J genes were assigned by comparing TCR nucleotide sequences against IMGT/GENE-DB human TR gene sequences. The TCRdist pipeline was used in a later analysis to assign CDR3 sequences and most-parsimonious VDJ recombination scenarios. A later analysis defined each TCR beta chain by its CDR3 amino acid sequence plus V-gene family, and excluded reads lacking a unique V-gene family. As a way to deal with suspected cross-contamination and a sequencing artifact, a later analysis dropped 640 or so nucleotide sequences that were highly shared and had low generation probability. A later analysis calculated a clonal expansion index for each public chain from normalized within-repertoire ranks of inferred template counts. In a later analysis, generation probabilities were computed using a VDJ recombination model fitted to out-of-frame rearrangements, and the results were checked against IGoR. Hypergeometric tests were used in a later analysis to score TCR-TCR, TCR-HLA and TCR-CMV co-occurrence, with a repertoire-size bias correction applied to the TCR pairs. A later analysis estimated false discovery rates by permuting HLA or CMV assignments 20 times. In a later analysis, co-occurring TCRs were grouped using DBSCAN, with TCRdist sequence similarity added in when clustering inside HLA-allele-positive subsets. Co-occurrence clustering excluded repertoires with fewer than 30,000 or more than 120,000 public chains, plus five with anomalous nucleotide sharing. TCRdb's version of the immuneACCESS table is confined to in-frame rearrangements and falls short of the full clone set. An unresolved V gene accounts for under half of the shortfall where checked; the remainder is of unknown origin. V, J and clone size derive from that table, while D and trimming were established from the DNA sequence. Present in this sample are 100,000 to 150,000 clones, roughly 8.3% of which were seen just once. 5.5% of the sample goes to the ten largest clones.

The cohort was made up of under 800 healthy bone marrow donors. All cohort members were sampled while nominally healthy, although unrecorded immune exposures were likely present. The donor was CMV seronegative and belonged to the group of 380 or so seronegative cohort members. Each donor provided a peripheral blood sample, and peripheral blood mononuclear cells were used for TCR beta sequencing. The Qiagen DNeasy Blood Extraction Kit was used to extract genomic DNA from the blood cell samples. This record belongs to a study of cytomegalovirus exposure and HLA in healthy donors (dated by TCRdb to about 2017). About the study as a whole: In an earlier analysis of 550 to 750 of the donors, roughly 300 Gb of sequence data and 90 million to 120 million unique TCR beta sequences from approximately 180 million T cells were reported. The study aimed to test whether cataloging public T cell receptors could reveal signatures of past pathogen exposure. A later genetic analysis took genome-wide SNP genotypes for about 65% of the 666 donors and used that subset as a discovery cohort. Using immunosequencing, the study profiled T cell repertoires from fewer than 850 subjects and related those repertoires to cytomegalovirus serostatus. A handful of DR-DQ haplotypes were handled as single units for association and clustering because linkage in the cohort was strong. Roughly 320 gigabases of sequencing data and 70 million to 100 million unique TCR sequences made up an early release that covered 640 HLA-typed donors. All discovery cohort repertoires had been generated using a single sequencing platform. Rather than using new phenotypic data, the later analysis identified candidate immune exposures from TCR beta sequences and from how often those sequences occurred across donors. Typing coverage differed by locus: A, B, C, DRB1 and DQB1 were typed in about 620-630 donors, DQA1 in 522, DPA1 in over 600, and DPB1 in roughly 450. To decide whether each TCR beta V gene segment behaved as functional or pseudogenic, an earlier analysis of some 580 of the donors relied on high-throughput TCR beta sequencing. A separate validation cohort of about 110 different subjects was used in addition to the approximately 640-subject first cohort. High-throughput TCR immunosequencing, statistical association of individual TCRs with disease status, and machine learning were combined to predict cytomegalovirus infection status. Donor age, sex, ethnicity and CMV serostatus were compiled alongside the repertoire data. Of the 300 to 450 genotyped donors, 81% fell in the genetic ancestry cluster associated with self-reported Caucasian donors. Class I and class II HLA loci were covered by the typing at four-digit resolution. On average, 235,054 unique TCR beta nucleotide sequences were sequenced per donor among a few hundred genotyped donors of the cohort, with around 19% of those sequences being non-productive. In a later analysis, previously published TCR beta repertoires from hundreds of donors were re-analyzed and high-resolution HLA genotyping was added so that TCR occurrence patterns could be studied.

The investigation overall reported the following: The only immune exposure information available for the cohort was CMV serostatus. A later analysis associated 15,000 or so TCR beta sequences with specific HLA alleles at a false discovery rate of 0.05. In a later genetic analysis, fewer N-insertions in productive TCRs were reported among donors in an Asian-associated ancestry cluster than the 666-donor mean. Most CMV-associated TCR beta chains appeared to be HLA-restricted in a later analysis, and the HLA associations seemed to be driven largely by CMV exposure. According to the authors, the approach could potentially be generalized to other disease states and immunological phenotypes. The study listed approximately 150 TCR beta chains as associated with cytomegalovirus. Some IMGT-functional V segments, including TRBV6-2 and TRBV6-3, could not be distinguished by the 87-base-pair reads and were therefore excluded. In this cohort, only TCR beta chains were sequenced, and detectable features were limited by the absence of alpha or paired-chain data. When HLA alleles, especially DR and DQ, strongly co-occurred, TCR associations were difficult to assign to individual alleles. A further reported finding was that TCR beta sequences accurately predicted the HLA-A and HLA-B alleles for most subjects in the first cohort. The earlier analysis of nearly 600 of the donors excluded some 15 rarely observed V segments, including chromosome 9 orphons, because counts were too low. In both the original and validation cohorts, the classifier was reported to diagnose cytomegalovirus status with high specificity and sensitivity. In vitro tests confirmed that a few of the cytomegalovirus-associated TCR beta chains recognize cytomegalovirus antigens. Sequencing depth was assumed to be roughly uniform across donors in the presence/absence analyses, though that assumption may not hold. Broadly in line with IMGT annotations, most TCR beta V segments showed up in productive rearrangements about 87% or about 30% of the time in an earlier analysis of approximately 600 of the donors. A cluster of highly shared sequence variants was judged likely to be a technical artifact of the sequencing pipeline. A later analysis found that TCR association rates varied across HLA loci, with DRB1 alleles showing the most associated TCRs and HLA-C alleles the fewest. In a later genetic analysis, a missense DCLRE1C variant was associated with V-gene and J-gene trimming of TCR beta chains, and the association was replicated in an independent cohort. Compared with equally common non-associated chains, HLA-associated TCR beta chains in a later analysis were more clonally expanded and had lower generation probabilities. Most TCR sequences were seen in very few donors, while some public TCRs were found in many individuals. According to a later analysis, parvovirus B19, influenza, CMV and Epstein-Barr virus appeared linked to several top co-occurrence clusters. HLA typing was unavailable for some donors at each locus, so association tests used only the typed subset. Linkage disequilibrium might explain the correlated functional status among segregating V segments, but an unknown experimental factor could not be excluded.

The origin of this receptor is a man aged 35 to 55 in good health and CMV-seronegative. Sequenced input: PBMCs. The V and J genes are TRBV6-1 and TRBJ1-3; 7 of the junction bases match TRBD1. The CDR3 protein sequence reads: CASRQTGRNTIYF. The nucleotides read TGTGCCAGCAGACAGACAGGGAGAAACACCATATATTTT.